This T cell receptor beta chain comes out of a study of blood T cell repertoires in COVID-19. Study-level background: The study drew acute and convalescent COVID-19 samples from the United States, Italy and Spain. Sources were T cells, B-cell-depleted T cells, or PBMCs; the material itself was cDNA or gDNA.

Unmatched junction bases numbered 4, after V lost 6 bases and J lost 5 bases. CDR1 and CDR2 from the germline V gene are ENHRY and SYGVKD. This CDR3 has 14 amino acids. Per the authors' pipeline: Amplifying reference gene primers gave estimates of nucleated cell counts. Generated by immunoSEQ multiplex PCR, the TCRdb table keeps only in-frame clones and is missing some. V and J calls and clone size follow that table, whereas D and trimming were derived from the DNA. The sample has tens of thousands of clones; about 86% are singletons. The sequence was obtained from an elderly woman with active or convalescent COVID-19. The specimen sequenced was peripheral blood. V and J are TRBV10-3 and TRBJ2-4; 10 bases fit TRBD2. This CDR3 reads CAISSGTSENIQYF. In nucleotides, the CDR3 is TGTGCCATCAGCTCCGGGACTAGCGAAAACATTCAGTACTTC.